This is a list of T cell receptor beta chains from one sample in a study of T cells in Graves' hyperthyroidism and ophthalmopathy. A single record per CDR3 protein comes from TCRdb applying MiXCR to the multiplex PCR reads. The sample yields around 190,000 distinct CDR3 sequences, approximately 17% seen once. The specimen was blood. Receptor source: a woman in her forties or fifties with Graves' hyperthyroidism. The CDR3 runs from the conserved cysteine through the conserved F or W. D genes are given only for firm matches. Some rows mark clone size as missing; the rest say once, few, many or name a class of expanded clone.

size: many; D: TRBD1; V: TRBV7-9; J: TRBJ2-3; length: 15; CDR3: CASSPYGQGQDTQYF; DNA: TGTGCCAGCAGCCCCTACGGACAGGGACAAGATACGCAGTATTTT
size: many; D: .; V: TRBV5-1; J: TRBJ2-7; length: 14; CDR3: CASSDRPPPSEQYF; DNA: TGCGCCAGCAGCGACCGTCCTCCCCCGAGTGAGCAGTACTTC
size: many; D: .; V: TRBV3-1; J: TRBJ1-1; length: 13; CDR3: CASSQDRRGEAFF; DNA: TGTGCCAGCAGCCAAGACAGACGGGGTGAAGCTTTCTTT
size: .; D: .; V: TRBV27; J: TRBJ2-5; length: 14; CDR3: CASSLLVGSETQYF; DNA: TGTGCCAGCAGTTTATTGGTGGGTTCGGAGACCCAGTACTTC
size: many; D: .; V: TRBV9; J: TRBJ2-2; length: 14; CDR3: CASSPEKTGGELFF; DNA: TGTGCCAGCAGCCCGGAGAAGACCGGCGGGGAGCTGTTTTTT
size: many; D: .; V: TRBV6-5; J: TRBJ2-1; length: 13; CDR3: CASSYDPWEEQFF; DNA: TGTGCCAGCAGTTACGATCCTTGGGAAGAGCAGTTCTTC
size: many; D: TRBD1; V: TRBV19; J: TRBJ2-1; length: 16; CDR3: CASSPRGTGGGNEQFF; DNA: TGTGCCAGTAGTCCCCGAGGGACAGGGGGAGGCAATGAGCAGTTCTTC
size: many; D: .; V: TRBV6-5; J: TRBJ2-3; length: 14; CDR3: CASSYGGARDTQYF; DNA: TGTGCCAGCAGTTACGGGGGGGCTAGAGATACGCAGTATTTT
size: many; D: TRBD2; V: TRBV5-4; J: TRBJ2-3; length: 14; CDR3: CASSLGLAPDTQYF; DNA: TGTGCCAGCAGCTTGGGACTAGCTCCAGATACGCAGTATTTT
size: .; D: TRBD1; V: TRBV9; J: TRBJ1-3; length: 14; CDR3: CASTSGQGGNTIYF; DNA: TGTGCCAGCACCTCCGGACAGGGGGGAAACACCATATATTTT
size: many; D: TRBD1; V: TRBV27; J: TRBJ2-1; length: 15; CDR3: CASSLTGNPWNEQFF; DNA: TGTGCCAGCAGTTTGACAGGGAATCCATGGAATGAGCAGTTCTTC
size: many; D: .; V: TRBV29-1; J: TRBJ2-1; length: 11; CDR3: CSVTEYNEQFF; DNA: TGCAGCGTGACGGAGTACAATGAGCAGTTCTTC
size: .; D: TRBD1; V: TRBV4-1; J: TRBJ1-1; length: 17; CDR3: CASSPYRGSVMNTEAFF; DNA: TGCGCCAGCAGCCCATACAGGGGGAGCGTTATGAACACTGAAGCTTTCTTT